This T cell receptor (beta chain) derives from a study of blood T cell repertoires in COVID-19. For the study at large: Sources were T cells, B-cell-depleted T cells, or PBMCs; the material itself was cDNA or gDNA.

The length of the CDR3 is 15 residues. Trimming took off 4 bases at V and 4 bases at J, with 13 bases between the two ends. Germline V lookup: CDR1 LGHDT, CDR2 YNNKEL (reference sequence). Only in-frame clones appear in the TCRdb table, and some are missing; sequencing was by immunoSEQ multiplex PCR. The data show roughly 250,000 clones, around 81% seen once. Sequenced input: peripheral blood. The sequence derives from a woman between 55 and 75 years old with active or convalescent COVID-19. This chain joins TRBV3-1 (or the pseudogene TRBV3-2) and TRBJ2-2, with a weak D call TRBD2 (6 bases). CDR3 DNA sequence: TGTGCCAGCAGCCCTAGGACTACCAGCACCGGGGAGCTGTTTTTT. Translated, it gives CASSPRTTSTGELFF.